Included here is one T cell receptor (beta chain) sequence, with context. The sample is drawn from a study of blood T cell repertoires in COVID-19. Study-level background: Both acute and convalescent COVID-19 samples were obtained from the United States, Italy and Spain. T cells, B-cell-depleted T cells, or PBMCs supplied cDNA or gDNA.

Source study methods: Estimation of nucleated cell counts relied on the amplification of reference gene primers. Method: immunoSEQ multiplex PCR; TCRdb's copy keeps in-frame clones and lacks some. D and trimming were read from the DNA, whereas the V and J calls and clone size are those reported in that table. Here the sample spans under 200,000 clones, roughly 82% being singletons. In terms of age and location, participants ranged from roughly 18 to 90 years and lived in roughly 22 US areas. Germline lookup yields CDR1 SNHLY and CDR2 FYNNEI. This CDR3 contains 12 residues. Trimming stripped 8 bases from V and 8 bases from J, with 12 bases between.

The V gene is TRBV2, the J gene TRBJ2-2; tentatively, D is TRBD2 (6 bases). The receptor's source is a man in his forties with acute COVID-19. Sequenced input: PBMCs or T cells enriched from blood (not recorded which). This CDR3 is CASGRRPGELFF. CDR3 bases: TGTGCCAGCGGGAGGAGGCCAGGGGAGCTGTTTTTT. Supplemented by reference TRBV2 and TRBJ2-2, the full variable domain reads EPEVTQTPSHQVTQMGQEVILRCVPISNHLYFYWYRQILGQKVEFLVSFYNNEISEKSEIFDDQFSVERPDGSNFTLKIRSTKLEDSAMYFCASGRRPGELFFGEGSRLTVL.